Following are 7 T cell receptor beta chains from one sample sequenced in a study of tumor-infiltrating lymphocytes in glioblastoma multiforme. Multiple V-beta primers and a C-beta primer amplified TCRB from RNA. TCRdb analysed the multiplex PCR reads with MiXCR anew, one entry per CDR3 protein. In the table there are about 15,000 distinct CDR3 sequences, about 67% of which are singletons. The sample taken for sequencing was brain tumor tissue. All receptors derive from a male donor with glioblastoma.

This clonotype was counted between two and nine times. A much larger clone differs from this one at a single base, so this may be a read error. The chain is built from TRBV11-2 and TRBJ1-1; D not certain. The CDR3 has 15 residues. Germline V gene sequence: CDR1 SGHAT, CDR2 FQNNGV. CDR3 DNA: TGTGCCAGCAGCTTATATATGGGTGTGAACACTGAAGCTCTCTTT. Protein sequence: CASSLYMGVNTEALF.

As for this clonotype: A junction end diverges from the germline sequence, so it may reflect a read error. V is TRBV11-1 and J is TRBJ2-7, with TRBD1 matching over 9 bases. Germline loops: CDR1 SGHAT, CDR2 FQDESV (reference sequence). There are 12 residues in the CDR3. The CDR3 here is CVSGGQGREQYF. The CDR3 nucleotides read TGCGTCAGCGGCGGACAGGGGCGCGAGCAGTACTTC.

This clonotype is classed as medium-sized (0.01 to 0.1%). The chain combines TRBV4-2 with TRBJ2-7, with D perhaps matching TRBD1 or TRBD2 (5 bases each). V was shortened by 0 bases and J by 2 bases, with 14 bases between the two germline ends. Germline V CDR1 and CDR2: LGHNA, YNFKEQ. The CDR3 sequence is 16 residues long. CDR3 DNA sequence: TGTGCCAGCAGCCAAGAGGGAAACGGGGACCCCTACGAGCAGTACTTC. This translates into CASSQEGNGDPYEQYF.

The V gene is TRBV30, the J gene TRBJ2-2, with D tentatively TRBD1 or TRBD2 (5 bases each). This CDR3 region has 13 residues. Germline V lookup: CDR1 GTSNPN, CDR2 SVGIG (reference sequence). V was trimmed by 7 bases and J by 1 base, leaving 10 bases between them. CDR3 nucleotide sequence: TGTGCCTCTCGGGGCCTGAACACCGGGGAGCTGTTTTTT. Encoded protein: CASRGLNTGELFF.

A remark on this clonotype: One junction end does not reproduce the germline sequence, and a read error may be involved. The rearrangement links TRBV6-2 or TRBV6-3 to TRBJ1-5; D is uncertain. Germline V gives CDR1 MNHEY, CDR2 SVGEGT. The CDR3 length is 13 residues. The CDR3 sequence: CASNQRDNQPKHF. The DNA for the CDR3 is TGTGCCAGCAACCAACGTGACAATCAGCCCAAGCATTTT.

The J gene is TRBJ2-5, the V gene TRBV11-2; D is perhaps TRBD1 or TRBD2 (7 bases each). The CDR3 length is 14 residues. Deletions cut 5 bases from V and 5 bases from J, with 15 bases between. CDR1 is SGHAT and CDR2 is FQNNGV in the germline V gene. The CDR3 region has the DNA TGTGCCAGCAGCCAGGGGGGGTCCCCGGAGACCCAGTACTTC. It yields the protein CASSQGGSPETQYF.

Turning to this clonotype: The missing conserved phenylalanine or tryptophan at the end of this CDR3 makes a read error likely. The gene calls are TRBV11-2 and TRBJ1-2; TRBD1 matches 7 bases. Germline CDR1 SGHAT, CDR2 FQNNGV. The CDR3 has 15 amino acids. With V trimmed by 5 bases and J by 3 bases, 9 bases remained unmatched. For the CDR3, the DNA is TGTGCCAGCAGCCGGCCGACAGGGATTTACTATGGCTACACCTCC. It yields the protein CASSRPTGIYYGYTS.